Below are 28 T cell receptor beta chains sequenced from a single sample in a study of T cells in Graves' hyperthyroidism and ophthalmopathy. Amplification of TCR beta CDR3 regions was performed using RNA transcripts as template. TCR CDR3 regions were first amplified by RT-PCR with HTBI primers. TCRdb re-called the multiplex PCR reads with MiXCR, one entry per CDR3 protein. The sample gives over 150,000 distinct CDR3 sequences, about a sixth of which show up once; roughly 30% is in the top ten. The source material was blood. Receptors were obtained from a woman between 45 and 60 years old with Graves' hyperthyroidism.

The CDR3 DNA reads TGTGCCACCGGGGACTTCTCCAGGGATACGCAGTATTTT. It is translated as CATGDFSRDTQYF. The chain combines TRBV19 with TRBJ2-3; perhaps TRBD2 as D (6 bases). V was trimmed by 10 bases and J by 6 bases, leaving 17 bases between them. The CDR3 runs 13 residues. CDR1 is LNHDA, CDR2 SQIVND, per germline (reference sequence).

This clonotype was counted ten times or more. The chain employs TRBV7-2 and TRBJ2-1; a weak D match, TRBD1 (6 bases). Germline V gene data show CDR1 as SGHTA and CDR2 as FQGNSA. V lost 1 base to trimming and J lost 2 bases, with 18 bases between them. The CDR3 loop spans 18 amino acids. Here the CDR3 reads CASSLGRGRTVTYNEQFF. The CDR3 bases are TGTGCCAGCAGCTTAGGCAGGGGCCGCACCGTAACCTACAATGAGCAGTTCTTC.

Remarks on this clonotype: A much larger clone differs from this one at a single base, so this may be a read error. V gene TRBV15 combines with J gene TRBJ1-2, with D possibly being TRBD1 (6 bases). The germline gives CDR1 LNHNV, CDR2 YYDKDF (reference sequence). The CDR3 has 15 residues. The CDR3 loop reads CVTSRDRTANYGYTF. CDR3 bases: TGTGTCACCAGCAGAGATAGGACAGCAAACTATGGCTACACCTTC.

The J gene is TRBJ1-6, the V gene TRBV5-4; the D gene is possibly TRBD1 (5 bases). From germline, CDR1 is SGHNT and CDR2 YYREEE (reference sequence). The CDR3 has 14 residues. The V end was cut by 0 bases, the J end by 9 bases, with 10 bases between. The CDR3 nucleotides read TGTGCCAGCAGCTTGGACAGGAAACTTTCACCCCTCCACTTT. This codes for CASSLDRKLSPLHF.

This clonotype was detected ten times or more. CDR3 bases: TGCAGTGCTTTCCAGGGGGCTGAAGCTTTCTTT. Protein sequence: CSAFQGAEAFF. The chain couples TRBV20-1 to TRBJ1-1, with 7 bases lining up with TRBD1. J gave up 6 bases and V 5 bases, and 3 bases lay outside the gene matches. The germline V gene encodes CDR1 DFQATT and CDR2 SNEGSKA (reference sequence). The CDR3 covers 11 residues.

At least ten counts were recorded for this clonotype. This chain connects TRBV6-1 to TRBJ1-4; 7 nucleotides align to TRBD1. The CDR3 runs to 16 residues. CDR1 and CDR2 (germline): MNHNS, SASEGT. J gave up 0 bases and V 6 bases, and 7 bases lay outside the gene matches. This CDR3 reads CASRRQGGATNEKLFF. CDR3 nucleotide sequence: TGTGCCAGCAGGAGACAGGGCGGTGCAACTAATGAAAAACTGTTTTTT.

The rearrangement links TRBV18 to TRBJ1-2, with D maybe TRBD1 (5 bases). Germline V CDR1 and CDR2: KGHSH, LQKENI. This CDR3 is built from 14 residues. Trimming shortened V by 0 bases and J by 6 bases, and 11 bases separated the two germline ends. DNA of the CDR3: TGTGCCAGCTCACCACCGGGCAGGGAGAATGGCTACACCTTC. This encodes CASSPPGRENGYTF.

This clonotype occurred many times. V gene TRBV28 combines with J gene TRBJ2-7, with 7 bases matching TRBD1. Per the germline V gene, CDR1 is MDHEN and CDR2 is SYDVKM. The trim removed 5 bases at V and 0 bases at J, leaving 7 bases unmatched. The CDR3 spans 15 residues. CDR3 nucleotides: TGTGCCAGCAGTGAGACAGGGAGTCGCTCCTACGAGCAGTACTTC. Its protein product is CASSETGSRSYEQYF. The variable domain in full, completed from reference TRBV28 and TRBJ2-7, reads DVKVTQSSRYLVKRTGEKVFLECVQDMDHENMFWYRQDPGLGLRLIYFSYDVKMKEKGDIPEGYSVSREKKERFSLILESASTNQTSMYLCASSETGSRSYEQYFGPGTRLTVT.

This chain uses TRBV20-1 with TRBJ2-5; 13 bases agree with TRBD2. Germline CDR1 and CDR2: DFQATT and SNEGSKA (reference sequence). The CDR3 is made up of 15 amino acids. V was pared by 6 bases and J by 6 bases, with 10 bases of the junction left unmatched. The CDR3 here is CSARARTSGRKTQYF. CDR3 nucleotides: TGCAGTGCCCGGGCGCGGACTAGCGGGAGAAAGACCCAGTACTTC.

The chain employs TRBV13 and TRBJ1-4; a weak D match, TRBD1 (5 bases). The CDR3 contains 14 residues. Germline-derived CDR1 and CDR2 are PRHDT and FYEKMQ (reference sequence). V was shortened by 3 bases and J by 7 bases, with 12 bases between the two germline ends. As DNA, the CDR3 is TGTGCCAGCAGCTTTAGGGGAGCGGGTGAAAAACTGTTTTTT. This codes for CASSFRGAGEKLFF.

The CDR3 loop is CASSPSSGELFF. In DNA form, the CDR3 reads TGTGCCAGCTCACCCTCTTCCGGGGAGCTGTTTTTT. V is TRBV18 and J is TRBJ2-2; no reliable D call. The ends were cut back, 3 bases at V and 6 bases at J, with 5 bases in the middle. Germline CDR1 and CDR2: KGHSH and LQKENI. The CDR3 contains 12 residues.

This clonotype was seen at least ten times. In nucleotides, the CDR3 is TGTGCCAGCAGTACGGGACAGTATCGACCTGGCTACACCTTC. It encodes CASSTGQYRPGYTF. The chain combines TRBV28 with TRBJ1-2; TRBD1 agrees at 7 bases. Germline lookup yields CDR1 MDHEN and CDR2 SYDVKM. The CDR3 runs 14 residues. Losses at the gene ends were 5 bases for V and 7 bases for J; bases not matched to a gene: 10.

V gene TRBV18 combines with J gene TRBJ1-3, with D perhaps matching TRBD1 (5 bases). The CDR3 has 14 residues. V was pared by 10 bases and J by 4 bases, with 17 bases between. Looked up from germline, CDR1 is KGHSH and CDR2 is LQKENI. The CDR3 nucleotides are TGTGCCACCGGACACGTGGGATCCGGAAACACCATATATTTT. Protein product: CATGHVGSGNTIYF.

This clonotype was recorded many times. The chain uses TRBV6-1 and TRBJ1-1, with D uncertain. The CDR3 is 14 residues long. The V and J ends lost 8 bases and 0 bases respectively, with 13 bases between them. Germline V lookup: CDR1 MNHNS, CDR2 SASEGT. This CDR3 reads CASRNVQLNTEAFF. The CDR3 DNA reads TGTGCCAGCCGGAACGTGCAGCTGAACACTGAAGCTTTCTTT.

For the CDR3, the DNA is TGTGCCAGCAGGGGGGAGGGCCATTACACGCAGTATTTT. Protein: CASRGEGHYTQYF. The chain links TRBV28 to TRBJ2-3, with 7 positions matching TRBD2. V was pared by 6 bases and J by 9 bases, with 9 bases of the junction left unmatched. The CDR3 sequence is 13 residues long. The germline CDR1 and CDR2 sequences are MDHEN and SYDVKM.

This clonotype was detected many times. The chain links TRBV7-9 to TRBJ1-4; no firm D call. CDR1 is SEHNR and CDR2 is FQNEAQ in the germline V gene (reference sequence). Trimming left V 6 bases short and J 1 base short, with 12 bases between. The CDR3 length is 15 residues. CDR3 nucleotide sequence: TGTGCCAGCAGGGGGATCCGGGGAACTAATGAAAAACTGTTTTTT. Amino acids: CASRGIRGTNEKLFF.

This clonotype was detected ten times or more. This chain joins TRBV20-1 and TRBJ2-1; 7 bases fit TRBD2. V lost 7 bases to trimming and J lost 8 bases; unmatched junction nucleotides: 5. The CDR3 runs 11 residues. Looked up from germline, CDR1 is DFQATT and CDR2 is SNEGSKA (reference sequence). CDR3 in amino acids: CSVPRGDEQFF. The CDR3 DNA follows: TGCAGTGTCCCCCGGGGGGATGAGCAGTTCTTC.

This clonotype was observed many times. V gene TRBV19 combines with J gene TRBJ2-7; 11 bases agree with TRBD1. This CDR3 is built from 15 residues. CDR1 is LNHDA and CDR2 is SQIVND in the germline V gene (reference sequence). V lost 5 bases to trimming and J lost 1 base; unmatched junction nucleotides: 4. The CDR3 region is CASSLGQGASYEQYF. DNA for the CDR3: TGTGCCAGTAGTCTCGGACAGGGGGCGTCCTACGAGCAGTACTTC.

The table lists this clonotype with many counts. The V call is TRBV5-4, the J call TRBJ2-5, with 8 bases lining up with TRBD2. Germline loops: CDR1 SGHNT, CDR2 YYREEE (reference sequence). The ends lost 4 bases at V and 5 bases at J; junction bases unmatched: 7. CDR3 length: 14 residues. The DNA for the CDR3 is TGTGCCAGCAGCCCCGGGGGGGCCGGGGAGACCCAGTACTTC. Translation: CASSPGGAGETQYF.

This clonotype was counted only a few times. The rearrangement uses TRBV5-1 and TRBJ1-2; 9 bases agree with TRBD1. The V gene's germline CDR1 is SGHRS and CDR2 YFSETQ. V trimming: 4 bases; J trimming: 4 bases; junction bases outside the gene matches: 8. There are 15 residues in the CDR3. The CDR3 region has the DNA TGCGCCAGCAGCCCCGGAGGGACAGGGCCCTATGGCTACACCTTC. It translates to CASSPGGTGPYGYTF.

The chain links TRBV29-1 to TRBJ1-2; D unresolved. The V and J ends lost 0 bases and 3 bases respectively, with 14 bases between them. CDR3 length: 15 amino acids. The germline V gene has CDR1 SQVTM and CDR2 ANQGSEA. In DNA, the CDR3 is TGCAGCGTTGAAGAATACGGAGAACTATACTATGGCTACACCTTC. It codes for CSVEEYGELYYGYTF.

The V and J genes are TRBV11-2 and TRBJ2-7, with D possibly matching TRBD1 (6 bases). Germline CDR1 reads SGHAT; CDR2 reads FQNNGV. This CDR3 contains 15 residues. The ends were cut back, 5 bases at V and 1 base at J, with 15 bases in the middle. The CDR3 sequence is CASSRHGQNSYEQYF. In nucleotides, the CDR3 is TGTGCCAGCAGCCGACACGGACAGAATTCCTACGAGCAGTACTTC.

This clonotype was recorded many times. The rearrangement joins TRBV19 to TRBJ2-4; D is unclear. The V gene lost 6 bases and the J gene lost 6 bases, with 27 bases spanning the gap. CDR1 is LNHDA and CDR2 is SQIVND in the germline V gene (reference sequence). The CDR3 is made up of 18 amino acids. CDR3 amino acids: CASRSGREVGKYGNIQYF. Written as DNA, the CDR3 is TGTGCCAGTAGGTCAGGCCGCGAAGTGGGGAAGTATGGAAACATTCAGTACTTC.

This clonotype has a count of ten or more. The chain has TRBV12-3 or TRBV12-4 and TRBJ1-1; no clear D. V was pared by 7 bases and J by 5 bases, with 11 bases between. The CDR3 is 12 amino acids. The CDR3 is CASTHTLTEAFF. For the CDR3, the DNA is TGTGCCAGCACCCACACTCTTACTGAAGCTTTCTTT.

A note on this clonotype: Possible read error: a much larger clone is one base away. The CDR3 does not end in the conserved phenylalanine or tryptophan, so this is likely a read error. This chain joins TRBV5-1 and TRBJ1-1, with 10 bases fitting TRBD1. The germline CDR1 and CDR2 sequences are SGHRS and YFSETQ. The CDR3 has 15 amino acids. The V and J ends lost 5 bases and 1 base, in that order; junction bases with no gene match: 5. CDR3 sequence reads: CASRGDRGRNTEAFL. The CDR3 DNA is TGCGCCAGCAGGGGGGACAGGGGCCGGAACACTGAAGCTTTCCTT.

There are many counts of this clonotype. The V call is TRBV12-3 or TRBV12-4, the J call TRBJ2-1, with a possible D match to TRBD2 (7 bases). The CDR3 contains 15 residues. Trimming cost V 2 bases and J 7 bases, with 15 bases left between them. Here the CDR3 DNA reads TGTGCCAGCAGTTTAAGGGGGGGGGGGGGAAATGAGCAGTTCTTC. It codes for CASSLRGGGGNEQFF.

This clonotype was counted at least ten times. V and J are TRBV5-1 and TRBJ1-1; D unclear. This CDR3 has 12 amino acids. Per the germline V gene, CDR1 is SGHRS and CDR2 is YFSETQ. Trimming pared 4 bases from V and 1 base from J, leaving 5 bases between. CDR3 bases: TGCGCCAGCAGCAACAGGAACACTGAAGCTTTCTTT. The encoded protein is CASSNRNTEAFF.

This clonotype was picked up many times. The chain couples TRBV7-9 to TRBJ2-3, with 15 nucleotides matching TRBD2. The germline CDR1 and CDR2 sequences are SEHNR and FQNEAQ (reference sequence). V gave up 5 bases and J gave up 6 bases; unmatched junction bases: 3. The CDR3 extends over 15 amino acids. The CDR3 sequence: CASSHGLAGGDTQYF. The CDR3 nucleotides read TGTGCCAGCAGCCACGGACTAGCGGGGGGGGATACGCAGTATTTT.